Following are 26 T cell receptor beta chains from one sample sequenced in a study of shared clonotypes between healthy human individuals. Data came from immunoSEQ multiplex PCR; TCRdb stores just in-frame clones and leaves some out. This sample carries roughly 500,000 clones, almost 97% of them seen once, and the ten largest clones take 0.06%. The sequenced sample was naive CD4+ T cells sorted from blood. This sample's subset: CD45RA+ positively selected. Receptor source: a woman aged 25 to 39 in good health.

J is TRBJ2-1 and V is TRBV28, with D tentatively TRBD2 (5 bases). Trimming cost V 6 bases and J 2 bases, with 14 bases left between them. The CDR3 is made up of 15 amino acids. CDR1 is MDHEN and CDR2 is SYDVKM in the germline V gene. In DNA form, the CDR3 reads TGTGCCAGCAGACAACCCTCACTAGCCTACAATGAGCAGTTCTTC. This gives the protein CASRQPSLAYNEQFF.

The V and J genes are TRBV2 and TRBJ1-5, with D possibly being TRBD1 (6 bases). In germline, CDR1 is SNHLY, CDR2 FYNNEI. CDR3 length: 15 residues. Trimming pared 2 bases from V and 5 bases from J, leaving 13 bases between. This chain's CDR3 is CASSESTGGYQPQHF. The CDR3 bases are TGTGCCAGCAGTGAATCGACAGGAGGATATCAGCCCCAGCATTTT.

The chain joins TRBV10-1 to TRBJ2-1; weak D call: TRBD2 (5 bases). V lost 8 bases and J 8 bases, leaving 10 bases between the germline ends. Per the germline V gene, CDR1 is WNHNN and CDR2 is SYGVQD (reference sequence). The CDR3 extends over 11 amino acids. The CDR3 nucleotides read TGCGCCAGCGGAACTAGGGATGAGCAGTTCTTC. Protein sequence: CASGTRDEQFF.

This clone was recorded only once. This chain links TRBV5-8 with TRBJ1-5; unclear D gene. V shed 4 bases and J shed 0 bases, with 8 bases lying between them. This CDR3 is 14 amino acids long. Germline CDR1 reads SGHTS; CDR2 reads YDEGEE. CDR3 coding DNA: TGTGCCAGCAGCCCCGACACTAGCAATCAGCCCCAGCATTTT. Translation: CASSPDTSNQPQHF.

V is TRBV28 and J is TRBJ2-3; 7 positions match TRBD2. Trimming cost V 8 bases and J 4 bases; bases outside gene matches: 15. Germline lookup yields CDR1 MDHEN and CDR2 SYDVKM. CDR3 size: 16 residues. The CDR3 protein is CASGGVAITRADTQYF. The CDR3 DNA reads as TGTGCCAGCGGGGGGGTAGCTATTACTCGGGCAGATACGCAGTATTTT.

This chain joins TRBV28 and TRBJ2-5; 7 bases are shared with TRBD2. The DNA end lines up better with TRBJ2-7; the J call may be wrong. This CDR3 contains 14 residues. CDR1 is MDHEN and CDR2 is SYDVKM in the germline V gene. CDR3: CASSPGGEPYEQYF. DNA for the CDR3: TGTGCCAGCAGTCCTGGGGGGGAGCCCTACGAGCAGTACTTC.

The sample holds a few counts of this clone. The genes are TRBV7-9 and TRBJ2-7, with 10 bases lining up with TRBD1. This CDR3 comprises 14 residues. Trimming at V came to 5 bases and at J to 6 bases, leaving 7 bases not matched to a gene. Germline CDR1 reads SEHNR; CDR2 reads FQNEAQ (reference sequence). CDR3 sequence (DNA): TGTGCCAGCAGCCGGCCGGGACAGGGGAGCGAGCAGTACTTC. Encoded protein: CASSRPGQGSEQYF.

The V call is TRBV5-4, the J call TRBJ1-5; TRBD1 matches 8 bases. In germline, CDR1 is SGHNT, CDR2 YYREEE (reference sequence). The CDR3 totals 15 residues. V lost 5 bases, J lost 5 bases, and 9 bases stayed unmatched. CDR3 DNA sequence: TGTGCCAGCAGTGGGGACAGGCGTTGCCATCAGCCCCAGCATTTT. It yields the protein CASSGDRRCHQPQHF. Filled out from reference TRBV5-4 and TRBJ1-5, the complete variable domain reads ETGVTQSPTHLIKTRGQQVTLRCSSQSGHNTVSWYQQALGQGPQFIFQYYREEENGRGNFPPRFSGLQFPNYSSELNVNALELDDSALYLCASSGDRRCHQPQHFGDGTRLSIL.

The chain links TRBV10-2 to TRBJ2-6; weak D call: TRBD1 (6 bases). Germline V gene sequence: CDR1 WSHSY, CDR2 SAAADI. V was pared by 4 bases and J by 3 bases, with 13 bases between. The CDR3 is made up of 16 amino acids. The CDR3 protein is CASSVSGAYGANVLTF. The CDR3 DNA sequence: TGCGCCAGCAGTGTTTCAGGGGCATATGGGGCCAACGTCCTGACTTTC.

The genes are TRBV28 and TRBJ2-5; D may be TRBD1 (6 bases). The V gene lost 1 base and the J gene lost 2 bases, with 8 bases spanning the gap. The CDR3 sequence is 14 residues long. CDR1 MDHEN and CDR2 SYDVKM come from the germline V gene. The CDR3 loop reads CASSLLGTQETQYF. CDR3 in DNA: TGTGCCAGCAGTTTATTAGGGACACAAGAGACCCAGTACTTC.

CDR3 DNA: TGTGCCAGCAGCTTTGGCCCTAGCATCGGGAGCGATGAGCAGTTCTTC. Protein product: CASSFGPSIGSDEQFF. This rearrangement joins TRBV7-3 to TRBJ2-1, with a weak D call TRBD2 (6 bases). There are 16 residues in the CDR3. Between the trimmed V and J ends, which lost 3 bases and 8 bases, there was a span of 20 bases. Germline loops: CDR1 SGHTA, CDR2 FQGTGA.

CDR3 bases: TGTGCCAGCAGCTTAGATAGCGACCACGAGCAGTACTTC. The encoded protein is CASSLDSDHEQYF. This chain connects TRBV11-2 to TRBJ2-7; D is perhaps TRBD2 (5 bases). The V and J ends lost 0 bases and 5 bases respectively, with 8 bases between them. Germline CDR1 reads SGHAT; CDR2 reads FQNNGV. This CDR3 is built from 13 residues.

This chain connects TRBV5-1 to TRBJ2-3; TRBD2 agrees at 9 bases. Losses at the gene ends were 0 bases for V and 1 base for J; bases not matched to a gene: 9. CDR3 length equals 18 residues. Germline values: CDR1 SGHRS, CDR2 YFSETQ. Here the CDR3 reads CASSLVIRGLARTDTQYF. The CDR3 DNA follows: TGCGCCAGCAGCTTGGTTATCCGTGGACTAGCGCGCACAGATACGCAGTATTTT.

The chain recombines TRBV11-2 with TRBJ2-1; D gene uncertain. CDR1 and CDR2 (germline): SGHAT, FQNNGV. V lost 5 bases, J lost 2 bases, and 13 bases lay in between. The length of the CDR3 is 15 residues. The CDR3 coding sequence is TGTGCCAGCAGCCCCATCCCCTTACCCTACAATGAGCAGTTCTTC. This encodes CASSPIPLPYNEQFF.

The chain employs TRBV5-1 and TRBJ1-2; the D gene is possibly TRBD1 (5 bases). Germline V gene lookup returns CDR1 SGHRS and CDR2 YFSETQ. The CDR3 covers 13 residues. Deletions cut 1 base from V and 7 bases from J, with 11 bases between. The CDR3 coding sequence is TGCGCCAGCAGCTTGTTAGGGGAGGCTGGCTACACCTTC. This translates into CASSLLGEAGYTF.

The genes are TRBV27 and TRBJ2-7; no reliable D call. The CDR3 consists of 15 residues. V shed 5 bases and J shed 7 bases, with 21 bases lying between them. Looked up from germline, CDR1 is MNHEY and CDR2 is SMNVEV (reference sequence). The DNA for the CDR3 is TGTGCCAGCAGTCCCCGATGGGCGGATGGTAGGGAGCAGTACTTC. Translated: CASSPRWADGREQYF.

CDR3 sequence (DNA): TGCGCCAGCAGGGGTGCGGGCGGGAGTAGCTATGAGCAGTTCTTC. As protein: CASRGAGGSSYEQFF. This sequence joins TRBV5-1 and TRBJ2-1, with 7 positions matching TRBD2. V lost 5 bases to trimming and J lost 8 bases; unmatched junction nucleotides: 13. Germline lookup yields CDR1 SGHRS and CDR2 YFSETQ. The CDR3 totals 15 residues.

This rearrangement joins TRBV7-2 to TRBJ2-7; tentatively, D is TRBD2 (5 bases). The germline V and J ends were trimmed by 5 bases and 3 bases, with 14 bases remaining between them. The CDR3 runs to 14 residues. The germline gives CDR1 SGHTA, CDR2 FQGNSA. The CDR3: CASSTRTENYEQYF. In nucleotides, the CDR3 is TGTGCCAGCAGCACCCGGACTGAGAACTACGAGCAGTACTTC.

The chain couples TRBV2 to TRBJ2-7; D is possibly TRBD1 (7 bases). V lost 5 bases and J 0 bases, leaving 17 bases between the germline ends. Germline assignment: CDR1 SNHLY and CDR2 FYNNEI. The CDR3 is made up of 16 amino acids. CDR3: CASSFEEGATSYEQYF. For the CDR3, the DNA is TGTGCCAGCAGTTTCGAGGAGGGGGCAACCTCCTACGAGCAGTACTTC.

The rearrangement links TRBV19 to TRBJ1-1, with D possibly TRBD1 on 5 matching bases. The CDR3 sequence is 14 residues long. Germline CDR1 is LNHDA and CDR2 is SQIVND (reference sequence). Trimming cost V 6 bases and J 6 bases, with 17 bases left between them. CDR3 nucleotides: TGTGCCAGTAGCCGGAGGAGACAGTACCCTGAAGCTTTCTTT. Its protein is CASSRRRQYPEAFF.

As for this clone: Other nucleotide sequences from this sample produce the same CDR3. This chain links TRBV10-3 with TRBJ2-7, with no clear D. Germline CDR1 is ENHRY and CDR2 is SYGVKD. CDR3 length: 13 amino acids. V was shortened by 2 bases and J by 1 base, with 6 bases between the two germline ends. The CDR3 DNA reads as TGTGCCATCAGTGAGGGGCCATCCTACGAGCAGTACTTC. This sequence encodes CAISEGPSYEQYF.

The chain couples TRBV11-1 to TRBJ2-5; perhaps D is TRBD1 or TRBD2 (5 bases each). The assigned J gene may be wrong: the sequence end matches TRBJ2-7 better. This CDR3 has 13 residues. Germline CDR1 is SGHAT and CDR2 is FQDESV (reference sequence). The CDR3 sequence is CASSPGTTFEQYF. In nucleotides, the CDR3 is TGTGCCAGCAGTCCCGGGACGACCTTCGAGCAGTACTTC.

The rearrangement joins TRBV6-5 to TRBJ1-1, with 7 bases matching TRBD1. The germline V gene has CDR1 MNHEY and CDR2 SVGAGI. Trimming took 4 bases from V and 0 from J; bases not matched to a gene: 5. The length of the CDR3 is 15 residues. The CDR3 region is CASSSTGVLNTEAFF. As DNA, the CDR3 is TGTGCCAGCAGTTCCACAGGGGTACTGAACACTGAAGCTTTCTTT.

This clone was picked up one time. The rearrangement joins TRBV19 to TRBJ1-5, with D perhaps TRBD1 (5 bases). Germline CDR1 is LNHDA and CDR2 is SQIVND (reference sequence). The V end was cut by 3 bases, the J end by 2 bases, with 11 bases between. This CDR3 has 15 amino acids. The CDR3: CASSILWGGNQPQHF. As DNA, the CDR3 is TGTGCCAGTAGTATTTTGTGGGGGGGCAATCAGCCCCAGCATTTT.

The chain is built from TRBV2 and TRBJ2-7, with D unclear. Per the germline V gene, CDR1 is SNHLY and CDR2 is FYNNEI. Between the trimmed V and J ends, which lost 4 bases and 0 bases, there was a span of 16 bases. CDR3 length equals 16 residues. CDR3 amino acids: CASSAFSGRNSYEQYF. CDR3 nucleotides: TGTGCCAGCAGTGCATTTTCAGGAAGGAACTCCTACGAGCAGTACTTC.

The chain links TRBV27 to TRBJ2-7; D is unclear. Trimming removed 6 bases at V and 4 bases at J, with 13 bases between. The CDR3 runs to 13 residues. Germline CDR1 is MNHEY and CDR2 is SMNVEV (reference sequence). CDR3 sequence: CASSGDPFYEQYF. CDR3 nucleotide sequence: TGTGCCAGCAGCGGAGACCCTTTTTACGAGCAGTACTTC.